This T cell receptor (beta chain) was captured by sequencing in a study of shared clonotypes between healthy human individuals. Study information: Used for every donor were three CD4 naive, three CD4 memory, two CD8 naive and one CD8 memory plate.

Germline V gives CDR1 SGHTA, CDR2 FQGNSA. CDR3 size: 12 residues. V lost 2 bases, J lost 2 bases, and 4 bases lay in between. None of the donors, who were healthy HIV-negative adults, had recently had acute infections or vaccinations. Once extracted for a subset, genomic DNA was divided evenly among several immunoSEQ plates. TCRdb's table, derived via immunoSEQ multiplex PCR, lists solely in-frame clones and lacks some. The sample contains over a million clones, about four fifths of which appear only once. The V call is TRBV7-2, the J call TRBJ2-7; no clear D gene. Material for sequencing was memory CD4+ T cells from PBMCs. Noted subset: CD45RA-negative fraction. The receptor was derived from a man younger than 35 in good health. Some clones in this sample may be carry-over from other donors' samples. The CDR3 reads CASSLSTYEQYF. The DNA for the CDR3 is TGTGCCAGCAGCTTAAGCACCTACGAGCAGTACTTC.